These T cell receptor beta chains were read from a single sample in a study of siplizumab effects on memory and regulatory T cells. TCRdb keeps only in-frame clones here, not all; method: immunoSEQ multiplex PCR. The sample contains about 80,000 clones, approximately 95% of which appear only once. Sequencing used CD8+ T cells sorted from blood. Receptors originate from a human donor in good health. CDR3s include the opening cysteine and the closing phenylalanine or tryptophan. A D gene is named only where the DNA matches it firmly. Size tells how often a clone was seen (once, few, many) or the class of an expanded clone, and some rows leave it out.

v_call	clone_size	d_call	j_call	cdr3_aa	cdr3_nt
TRBV7-2	NA	TRBD1	TRBJ2-7	CASSGARDSYEQYF	TGTGCCAGCAGCGGCGCACGGGACAGCTACGAGCAGTACTTC
TRBV9	once	NA	TRBJ2-2	CASSVGDLGELFF	TGTGCCAGCAGCGTTGGGGACCTCGGGGAGCTGTTTTTT
TRBV2	once	NA	TRBJ2-7	CASSEWVSGIYEQYF	TGTGCCAGCAGTGAATGGGTTAGCGGAATCTACGAGCAGTACTTC
TRBV6-5	NA	NA	TRBJ1-4	CASSYDGRTNEKLFF	TGTGCCAGCAGTTACGACGGCAGAACTAATGAAAAACTGTTTTTT
TRBV5-1	once	TRBD2	TRBJ2-1	CASSFNSGAYNEQFF	TGCGCCAGCAGCTTTAATAGCGGGGCCTACAATGAGCAGTTCTTC
TRBV7-2	NA	NA	TRBJ2-7	CASSLAGSSYEQYF	TGTGCCAGCAGCTTAGCCGGGTCCTCCTACGAGCAGTACTTC
TRBV7-6	NA	NA	TRBJ1-4	CASSGGDAKLFF	TGTGCCAGCAGCGGGGGGGACGCAAAACTGTTTTTT
TRBV7-8	NA	TRBD2	TRBJ2-7	CASSSLSGSSGVEQYF	TGTGCCAGCAGCTCCCTCAGCGGGAGCAGTGGGGTGGAGCAGTACTTC
TRBV28	NA	TRBD1	TRBJ1-2	CASSSPRTGRDGYTF	TGTGCCAGCAGTTCCCCACGGACAGGGCGTGATGGCTACACCTTC
TRBV2	few	NA	TRBJ1-1	CASIEGMNTEAFF	TGTGCCAGCATAGAGGGCATGAACACTGAAGCTTTCTTT
TRBV2	once	NA	TRBJ1-5	CASRGQGSIYYQPQHF	TGTGCCAGCAGAGGGCAGGGGTCGATTTATTATCAGCCCCAGCATTTT
TRBV28	NA	TRBD1	TRBJ2-7	CASSSGTESSYEQYF	TGTGCCAGCAGTTCCGGGACAGAAAGCTCCTACGAGCAGTACTTC
TRBV27	NA	NA	TRBJ2-2	CASSSRAIGGLSTGELFF	TGTGCCAGCAGCTCCCGGGCGATCGGGGGGCTGAGCACCGGGGAGCTGTTTTTT
TRBV27	NA	NA	TRBJ1-5	CASSLRGAALGILSNQPQHF	TGTGCCAGCAGTTTAAGGGGTGCGGCTCTGGGAATACTTAGCAATCAGCCCCAGCATTTT
TRBV6-1	NA	TRBD2	TRBJ2-7	CASSVGAGVTFYEQYF	TGTGCCAGCAGTGTCGGGGCGGGAGTTACTTTTTACGAGCAGTACTTC
TRBV9	few	NA	TRBJ2-7	CASSVDGSPYEQYF	TGTGCCAGCAGCGTAGACGGGAGTCCCTACGAGCAGTACTTC
TRBV6-1	NA	TRBD2	TRBJ2-7	CASSEWGGSSTYEQYF	TGTGCCAGCAGTGAATGGGGCGGGAGTAGTACTTACGAGCAGTACTTC
TRBV27	NA	NA	TRBJ1-5	CASSSPGPWSQPQHF	TGTGCCAGCAGTTCCCCGGGTCCCTGGAGTCAGCCCCAGCATTTT
TRBV2	NA	NA	TRBJ2-5	CASSLRDAGLEPATQYF	TGTGCCAGCAGCCTCCGGGACGCTGGATTGGAGCCGGCGACCCAGTACTTC
TRBV6-5	NA	NA	TRBJ2-3	CASSYSQGFSVDTQYF	TGTGCCAGCAGTTACTCGCAGGGTTTTTCTGTAGATACGCAGTATTTT
TRBV7-6	NA	TRBD1	TRBJ2-1	CASSSGPGQGYNEQFF	TGTGCCAGCAGCTCTGGCCCGGGACAGGGTTACAATGAGCAATTCTTC
TRBV19	NA	NA	TRBJ2-7	CASSIGTISYEQYF	TGTGCCAGTAGTATTGGCACCATCTCCTACGAGCAGTACTTC
TRBV9	NA	TRBD2	TRBJ2-1	CASSVVSGGAAYNEQFF	TGTGCCAGCAGCGTAGTGTCGGGAGGTGCCGCCTACAATGAGCAGTTCTTC
TRBV19	once	NA	TRBJ2-7	CASSIDDGVLYEQYF	TGTGCCAGTAGTATAGATGATGGCGTCTTGTACGAGCAGTACTTC
TRBV13	NA	TRBD1	TRBJ2-5	CASSHRDRPGETQYF	TGTGCCAGCAGCCATAGGGACAGGCCAGGAGAGACCCAGTACTTC
TRBV6-5	NA	NA	TRBJ1-2	CASRGPGEVDYGYTF	TGTGCCAGCAGAGGGCCCGGGGAGGTGGACTATGGCTACACCTTC
TRBV4-1	NA	NA	TRBJ2-7	CASSHRDTYEQYF	TGCGCCAGCAGCCACCGGGACACCTACGAGCAGTACTTC
TRBV7-9	NA	NA	TRBJ2-3	CASSEIGSTDTQYF	TGTGCCAGCAGCGAGATTGGTAGCACAGATACGCAGTATTTT
TRBV4-1	NA	NA	TRBJ2-3	CASSQTERPADTQYF	TGCGCCAGCAGCCAAACAGAAAGGCCCGCAGATACGCAGTATTTT
TRBV7-2	NA	NA	TRBJ1-5	CASSLGWSQPQHF	TGTGCCAGCAGCTTAGGGTGGAGCCAGCCCCAGCATTTT
TRBV28	NA	TRBD2	TRBJ2-7	CASETSGRGYEQYF	TGTGCCAGCGAAACTAGCGGGAGAGGCTACGAGCAGTACTTC
TRBV7-6	once	TRBD2	TRBJ2-3	CASSLERESDTQYF	TGTGCCAGCAGCTTAGAGCGGGAGTCAGATACGCAGTATTTT
TRBV30	NA	TRBD2	TRBJ2-3	CAWSGESTLAGEFTDTQYF	TGTGCCTGGAGCGGAGAAAGTACACTAGCGGGAGAGTTCACAGATACGCAGTATTTT
TRBV11-2	NA	TRBD1	TRBJ2-7	CASSPQPPGTETYEQYF	TGTGCCAGCAGCCCGCAACCCCCCGGGACAGAGACCTACGAGCAGTACTTC
TRBV14	NA	TRBD2	TRBJ2-1	CASSQSGIRSEQFF	TGTGCCAGCAGCCAAAGCGGGATACGCTCTGAGCAGTTCTTC
TRBV6-6	NA	NA	TRBJ2-1	CASSFWGEAYNEQFF	TGTGCCAGCAGTTTTTGGGGGGAAGCCTACAATGAGCAGTTCTTC
TRBV28	NA	NA	TRBJ2-7	CASSLGGEGYEQYF	TGTGCCAGCAGTTTGGGCGGAGAAGGGTACGAGCAGTACTTC
TRBV9	NA	TRBD2	TRBJ2-1	CASSATGTSGRIGYNEQFF	TGTGCCAGCAGCGCGACCGGGACTAGCGGGAGAATTGGCTACAATGAGCAGTTCTTC
TRBV7-8	NA	NA	TRBJ2-1	CASSSLLAGPTYNEQFF	TGTGCCAGCAGCTCTCTCCTGGCGGGACCTACCTACAATGAGCAGTTCTTC
TRBV5-6	NA	NA	TRBJ2-7	CASSLVLLGADEQYF	TGTGCCAGCAGCTTGGTCCTACTAGGTGCTGACGAGCAGTACTTC
TRBV19	NA	TRBD1	TRBJ2-1	CASSMTGTGVWSYNEQFF	TGTGCCAGTAGTATGACCGGGACAGGGGTTTGGTCCTACAATGAGCAGTTCTTC
TRBV7-9	NA	TRBD1	TRBJ2-1	CASSLAGTGNNEQFF	TGTGCCAGCAGCTTAGCCGGGACAGGGAACAATGAGCAGTTCTTC
TRBV29-1	NA	NA	TRBJ1-1	CSVELQNTEAFF	TGCAGCGTTGAATTGCAGAACACTGAAGCTTTCTTT
TRBV5-1	NA	NA	TRBJ2-1	CASSLGLFQDEQFF	TGCGCCAGCAGCTTGGGACTCTTCCAGGATGAGCAGTTCTTC
TRBV7-7	NA	TRBD2	TRBJ2-1	CASATSGNNEQFF	TGTGCTAGCGCGACTAGCGGAAACAATGAGCAGTTCTTC
TRBV27	NA	NA	TRBJ2-7	CASSPSGDTYEQYF	TGTGCCAGCAGCCCTTCCGGGGATACCTACGAGCAGTACTTC
TRBV7-9	once	NA	TRBJ2-7	CASSLDLSSYEQYF	TGTGCCAGCAGCCTGGACTTGAGCTCCTACGAGCAGTACTTC
TRBV6-5	NA	TRBD1	TRBJ2-3	CASSYSWDRGADTQYF	TGTGCCAGCAGTTACTCTTGGGACAGGGGGGCAGATACGCAGTATTTT
TRBV19	NA	TRBD2	TRBJ2-2	CASSSGLAAGELFF	TGTGCCAGTAGTTCGGGACTAGCGGCCGGGGAGCTGTTTTTT
TRBV15	NA	NA	TRBJ1-5	CATSRDLSNQPQHF	TGTGCCACCAGCAGAGATTTGAGCAATCAGCCCCAGCATTTT
TRBV10-3	NA	NA	TRBJ2-1	CAIRGQEAYNEQFF	TGTGCCATCAGGGGACAAGAAGCCTACAATGAGCAGTTCTTC
TRBV18	NA	TRBD2	TRBJ2-4	CASSQTSGENIQYF	TGTGCCAGCTCGCAGACTAGCGGAGAAAACATTCAGTACTTC
TRBV7-9	many	NA	TRBJ2-5	CASSFNPMGRGNQETQYF	TGTGCCAGCAGCTTTAATCCTATGGGTAGGGGCAACCAAGAGACCCAGTACTTC
TRBV2	NA	NA	TRBJ2-7	CASSDLRTSYEQYF	TGTGCCAGCAGTGATTTGAGAACTAGCTACGAGCAGTACTTC
TRBV25-1	NA	NA	TRBJ2-7	CASSYEQYF	TGTGCCAGCAGCTACGAGCAGTACTTC
TRBV29-1	once	NA	TRBJ2-2	CSVEGGDRNTGELFF	TGCAGCGTTGAGGGTGGAGACAGAAACACCGGGGAGCTGTTTTTT
TRBV2	NA	TRBD1	TRBJ1-3	CATYIRDRGQSGNTIYF	TGTGCCACTTATATCCGGGACAGGGGACAATCTGGAAACACCATATATTTT
TRBV6-1	NA	NA	TRBJ1-2	CASREGWGANYGYTF	TGTGCCAGCAGAGAGGGTTGGGGTGCTAACTATGGCTACACCTTC
TRBV5-6	NA	NA	TRBJ1-2	CASLWGSANYGYTF	TGTGCCAGCCTCTGGGGGTCTGCGAACTATGGCTACACCTTC
TRBV5-1	NA	TRBD1	TRBJ1-1	CASSVFYIGTGSSTEAFF	TGCGCCAGCAGCGTGTTTTACATCGGGACAGGGTCAAGCACTGAAGCTTTCTTT